The 16 T cell receptor beta chains in this list originate from one sample, sequenced in a study of blood T cell repertoires in COVID-19. Data came from immunoSEQ multiplex PCR; TCRdb stores just in-frame clones and leaves some out. The sample has tens of thousands of clones, over 70% seen once. Sequenced material: peripheral blood. Every receptor here comes from a man aged 65 to 85 with acute or convalescent COVID-19.

This clone was recorded a few times. Other nucleotide sequences from this sample produce the same CDR3. The genes are TRBV7-2 and TRBJ2-1; D is possibly TRBD1 (6 bases). The CDR3 is made up of 15 amino acids. Trimming stripped 2 bases from V and 13 bases from J, with 21 bases between. The germline V gene has CDR1 SGHTA and CDR2 FQGNSA. The CDR3 DNA is TGTGCCAGCAGCTTACGTCAGGGGCGTCGGGACCGACAGTTCTTC. It encodes CASSLRQGRRDRQFF. The full variable domain, completed using reference TRBV7-2 and TRBJ2-1, is GAGVSQSPSNKVTEKGKDVELRCDPISGHTALYWYRQSLGQGLEFLIYFQGNSAPDKSGLPSDRFSAERTGGSVSTLTIQRTQQEDSAVYLCASSLRQGRRDRQFFGPGTRLTVL.

This rearrangement joins TRBV27 to TRBJ2-7; 9 positions agree with TRBD2. Per germline, CDR1 MNHEY and CDR2 SMNVEV (reference sequence). V lost 1 base to trimming and J lost 5 bases; unmatched junction nucleotides: 9. The CDR3 spans 16 residues. CDR3 sequence (DNA): TGTGCCAGCAGTTTATTTTCTCCTAGCGGGGTTCACGAGCAGTACTTC. Its translation is CASSLFSPSGVHEQYF.

The chain is built from TRBV7-3 and TRBJ2-5; no firm D call. From germline, CDR1 is SGHTA and CDR2 FQGTGA. V was clipped by 2 bases and J by 1 base, with 11 bases between them. The CDR3 has 15 amino acids. The DNA for the CDR3 is TGTGCCAGCAGCTTAGGGCAGGCACCCCAAGAGACCCAGTACTTC. It specifies CASSLGQAPQETQYF.

The chain has TRBV4-3 and TRBJ2-2; the match to TRBD1 covers 8 bases. Per the germline V gene, CDR1 is LGHNA and CDR2 is YSLEER. CDR3 length equals 15 residues. Losses at the gene ends were 4 bases for V and 3 bases for J; bases not matched to a gene: 4. CDR3: CASSPGQGYTGELFF. CDR3 bases: TGCGCCAGCAGCCCTGGACAGGGATACACCGGGGAGCTGTTTTTT.

V is TRBV5-6 and J is TRBJ1-1; TRBD1 agrees at 11 bases. Unmatched junction bases numbered 7, after V lost 3 bases and J lost 0 bases. The CDR3 has 17 amino acids. Germline lookup yields CDR1 SGHDT and CDR2 YYEEEE. CDR3 amino acids: CASSSRDRGVMNTEAFF. CDR3 nucleotides: TGTGCCAGCAGCTCGCGGGACAGGGGGGTCATGAACACTGAAGCTTTCTTT.

The chain links TRBV19 to TRBJ1-1, with D unclear. Trimming pared 4 bases from V and 1 base from J, leaving 16 bases between. The V gene's germline CDR1 is LNHDA and CDR2 SQIVND (reference sequence). The CDR3 totals 16 residues. For the CDR3, the DNA is TGTGCCAGTAGTAGCTCGCTGGGAGGAGGGAACACTGAAGCTTTCTTT. Protein product: CASSSSLGGGNTEAFF.

V gene TRBV9 combines with J gene TRBJ2-7; D uncertain. CDR1 is SGDLS, CDR2 YYNGEE, per germline. V was pared by 0 bases and J by 1 base, with 5 bases between. The CDR3 runs 13 residues. The CDR3 loop reads CASSVDQSYEQYF. In DNA form, the CDR3 reads TGTGCCAGCAGCGTAGACCAGTCCTACGAGCAGTACTTC.

The table lists this clone with a few counts. The chain uses TRBV11-2 and TRBJ1-2, with TRBD1 matching over 7 bases. The V segment lost 3 bases and the J segment 3 bases; nucleotides outside the gene matches: 1. Germline CDR1 SGHAT, CDR2 FQNNGV. The CDR3 is 13 amino acids. The DNA for the CDR3 is TGTGCCAGCAGCTTCCAGGGGGACTATGGCTACACCTTC. This sequence encodes CASSFQGDYGYTF.

The rearrangement joins TRBV7-9 to TRBJ1-2; D is unresolved. From germline, CDR1 is SEHNR and CDR2 FQNEAQ (reference sequence). This CDR3 contains 13 residues. V was cut by 6 bases and J by 7 bases, with 15 bases left in between. CDR3 bases: TGTGCCAGCAGTGCCGGTACAGCCCCTGGCTACACCTTC. Its translation is CASSAGTAPGYTF.

The rearrangement links TRBV27 to TRBJ1-5; the match to TRBD1 covers 8 bases. Germline V lookup: CDR1 MNHEY, CDR2 SMNVEV (reference sequence). After removal of 4 bases from V and 2 bases from J, the junction contained 4 bases not matched to a gene. This CDR3 is built from 15 residues. CDR3 sequence reads: CASSWTGKGNQPQHF. In DNA, the CDR3 is TGTGCCAGCAGTTGGACAGGGAAAGGCAATCAGCCCCAGCATTTT.

This clone has only one observation. The genes are TRBV2 and TRBJ2-5, with D unclear. Germline V gives CDR1 SNHLY, CDR2 FYNNEI. V was trimmed by 6 bases and J by 5 bases, leaving 19 bases between them. CDR3 length equals 15 residues. CDR3 coding DNA: TGTGCCAGCAGCGCCGGGTCAACACGTGTGGAGACCCAGTACTTC. Translation: CASSAGSTRVETQYF. Combining the CDR3 with reference TRBV2 and TRBJ2-5 gives the whole variable domain EPEVTQTPSHQVTQMGQEVILRCVPISNHLYFYWYRQILGQKVEFLVSFYNNEISEKSEIFDDQFSVERPDGSNFTLKIRSTKLEDSAMYFCASSAGSTRVETQYFGPGTRLLVL.

The CDR3 region is CATSSGGVDTQYF. CDR3 nucleotides: TGTGCCACCTCTAGCGGGGGGGTGGATACGCAGTATTTT. The chain has TRBV5-5 and TRBJ2-3; 12 positions agree with TRBD2. This CDR3 is 13 amino acids long. Trimming cost V 9 bases and J 6 bases; bases outside gene matches: 5. From germline, CDR1 is SGHKS and CDR2 YYEKEE (reference sequence).

The chain employs TRBV28 and TRBJ2-2, with a tentative D call TRBD1 (6 bases). This CDR3 is 16 amino acids long. The V end was cut by 3 bases, the J end by 2 bases, with 13 bases between. Germline V gives CDR1 MDHEN, CDR2 SYDVKM. CDR3 coding DNA: TGTGCCAGCAGTTTGGATACAGGGACCAACACCGGGGAGCTGTTTTTT. Protein: CASSLDTGTNTGELFF.

The rearrangement uses TRBV15 and TRBJ1-1; 9 bases are shared with TRBD1. V dropped 3 bases and J dropped 4; count of bases not matched to a gene: 3. The germline V gene encodes CDR1 LNHNV and CDR2 YYDKDF (reference sequence). The CDR3 has 14 residues. The CDR3 here is CATSRGQGGTEAFF. Here the CDR3 DNA reads TGTGCCACCAGCAGGGGACAGGGAGGCACTGAAGCTTTCTTT. Full variable domain (outside the CDR3, taken from reference TRBV15 and TRBJ1-1): DAMVIQNPRYQVTQFGKPVTLSCSQTLNHNVMYWYQQKSSQAPKLLFHYYDKDFNNEADTPDNFQSRRPNTSFCFLDIRSPGLGDTAMYLCATSRGQGGTEAFFGQGTRLTVV.

The chain couples TRBV10-3 to TRBJ1-1, with 7 bases aligning to TRBD1. The CDR3 runs 14 residues. V shed 6 bases, J shed 8 bases, and the junction held 12 bases outside the gene matches. From germline, CDR1 is ENHRY and CDR2 SYGVKD. CDR3: CAIRVTGNLQEAFF. CDR3 DNA sequence: TGTGCCATCAGGGTGACAGGGAACCTTCAGGAAGCTTTCTTT.

The chain uses TRBV28 and TRBJ1-6, with 8 bases matching TRBD1. V was clipped by 6 bases and J by 6 bases; unmatched bases: 7. Germline values: CDR1 MDHEN, CDR2 SYDVKM. The CDR3 consists of 15 residues. CDR3 amino acids: CASRTGAPSNSPLHF. The CDR3 coding sequence is TGTGCCAGCAGGACAGGGGCCCCTTCTAATTCACCCCTCCACTTT.